This TCR beta chain was profiled in a study of cytomegalovirus exposure and HLA in healthy donors. Study-level findings and limits: For cytomegalovirus status, the classifier reportedly gave diagnoses with high specificity and sensitivity. According to a subsequent analysis, TCR clusters from the first cohort were inclined to appear together in the 120 validation repertoires.

Separate from the roughly 630-subject first cohort was the approximately 110-subject validation cohort, to which the donors belonged. Here immunoSEQ multiplex PCR was the method, and the copy in TCRdb shows in-frame clones only, minus some. The repertoire includes roughly 230,000 clones, 90% of them detected once, and approximately 3% sits in the top ten. The V gene end was trimmed by 3 bases and the J gene end by 7 bases; junction bases not matched to a gene: 6. CDR3 length: 13 residues. From germline, CDR1 is SGHDT and CDR2 YYEEEE. This clone has only one observation. The antigen remains unidentified.

Specimen: PBMCs. The sequence derives from a young woman in good health and CMV-seronegative. This chain links TRBV5-6 with TRBJ1-2; 7 nucleotides line up with TRBD1. DNA of the CDR3: TGTGCCAGCAGCTGGAGAGGGGGCGGTGGCTACACCTTC. Protein product: CASSWRGGGGYTF.